Included here is one TCR beta chain sequence, with context. The antigen is unknown. The sample is drawn from a study of Ad26.COV2.S vaccination and SARS-CoV-2 variants. Study context: Recipients of Ad26.COV2.S got it intramuscularly, once or twice 56 days apart. Study outcomes and limitations: Individuals receiving vaccine had higher spike-specific TCR breadth than placebo recipients did. Non-spike TCR breadth did not differ much between vaccine and placebo recipients.

Only in-frame clones appear in the TCRdb table, and some are missing; sequencing was by immunoSEQ multiplex PCR. The sample holds approximately 410,000 clones, approximately 92% seen once. Regarding treatment: over 15 received Ad26.COV2.S at low or high dose, single or two shots; a few received placebo; per-sample allocation not given. It was on day 63 after the first vaccine or placebo injection that samples were taken. What was given as vaccine was an Ad26 vector encoding Wuhan-strain SARS-CoV-2 spike. Source: peripheral blood, taken in a trial of Ad26.COV2.S vaccine versus placebo. This receptor was identified in a person between 18 and 65 years old who received the Ad26.COV2.S COVID-19 vaccine or a placebo.

As DNA, the CDR3 is TGTGCCAGCTCACCGGGCACAGGGCCGGGTTTCTATGGCTACACCTTC. This gives the protein CASSPGTGPGFYGYTF. This sequence joins TRBV18 and TRBJ1-2; maybe TRBD1 (6 bases). CDR1 is KGHSH, CDR2 LQKENI, per germline. The CDR3 totals 16 residues. The V end was cut by 3 bases, the J end by 4 bases, with 18 bases between.